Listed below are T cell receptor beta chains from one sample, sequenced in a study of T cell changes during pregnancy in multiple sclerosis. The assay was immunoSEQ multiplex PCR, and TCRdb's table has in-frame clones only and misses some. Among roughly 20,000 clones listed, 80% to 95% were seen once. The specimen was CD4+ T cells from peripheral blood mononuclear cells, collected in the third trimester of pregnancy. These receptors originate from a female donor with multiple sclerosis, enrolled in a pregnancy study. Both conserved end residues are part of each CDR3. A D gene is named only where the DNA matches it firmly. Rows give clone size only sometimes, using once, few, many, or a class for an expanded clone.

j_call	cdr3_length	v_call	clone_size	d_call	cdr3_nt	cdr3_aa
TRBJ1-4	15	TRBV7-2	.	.	TGTGCCAGCACCATCAATGGGGGCTTCGGTGAAAAACTGTTTTTT	CASTINGGFGEKLFF
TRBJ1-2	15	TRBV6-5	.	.	TGTGCCAGCAGCCTCGAAAGCCGATTGTACTATGGCTACACCTTC	CASSLESRLYYGYTF
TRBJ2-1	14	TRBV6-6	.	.	TGTGCCAGCAGTCCTCAGGGGACGTACAATGAGCAGTTCTTC	CASSPQGTYNEQFF
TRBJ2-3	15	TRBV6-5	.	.	TGTGCCAGCAGCCAGGGGGGAACTAGCACAGATACGCAGTATTTT	CASSQGGTSTDTQYF
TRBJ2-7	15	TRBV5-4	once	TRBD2	TGTGCCAGCAGCTCCCTCAGCGGGGGGGCTTACGAGCAGTACTTC	CASSSLSGGAYEQYF
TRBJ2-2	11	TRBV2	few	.	TGTGCCAGCAGTGTTCACGGGGAGCTGTTTTTT	CASSVHGELFF
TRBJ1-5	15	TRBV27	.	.	TGTGCCAGCAGTCCGGTAAGGGGAAGCAATCAGCCCCAGCATTTT	CASSPVRGSNQPQHF
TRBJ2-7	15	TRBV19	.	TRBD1	TGTGCCAGTAGTATGGCCTTGGGACAGACCTACGAGCAGTACTTC	CASSMALGQTYEQYF
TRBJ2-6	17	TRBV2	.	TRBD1	TGTGCCAGCAGTAATTCTCCAGGGGGCGCTGGGGCCAACGTCCTGACTTTC	CASSNSPGGAGANVLTF
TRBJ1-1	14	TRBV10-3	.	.	TGTGCCATCAGTGACTGGACACGGAACACTGAAGCTTTCTTT	CAISDWTRNTEAFF
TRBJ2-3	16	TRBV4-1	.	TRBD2	TGCGCCAGCAGTAGAGCGGGGGGGCAGGAGGCAGATACGCAGTATTTT	CASSRAGGQEADTQYF
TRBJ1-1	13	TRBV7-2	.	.	TGTGCCAGCAGCCTAATCAGGCACCTTGAAGCTTTCTTT	CASSLIRHLEAFF
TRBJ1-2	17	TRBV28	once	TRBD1	TGTGCCAGCAGTTTCCCTCCCTGGACAGGGATGGACTATGGCTACACCTTC	CASSFPPWTGMDYGYTF
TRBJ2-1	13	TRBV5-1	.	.	TGCGCCAGCAGCTTGGCCGTGGGCCAGTACTGGTTCTTC	CASSLAVGQYWFF
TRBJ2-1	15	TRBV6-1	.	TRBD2	TGTGCCAGCAGTGGAGGACTAGCGGGGTCGAGTGAGCAGTTCTTC	CASSGGLAGSSEQFF
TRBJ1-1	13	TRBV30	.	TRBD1	TGTGCCTGGGGTCGACAGGGAAGGACTGAAGCTTTCTTT	CAWGRQGRTEAFF
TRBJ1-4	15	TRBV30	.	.	TGTGCCTCAACTAGGAAGGGACTTACTAATGAAAAACTGTTTTTT	CASTRKGLTNEKLFF
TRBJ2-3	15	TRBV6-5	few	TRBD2	TGTGCCAGCAGTTCAGGACTAGCGGGGGTTGATACGCAGTATTTT	CASSSGLAGVDTQYF
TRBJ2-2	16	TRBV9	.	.	TGTGCCAGCAGCGTAGACAGAGCGGGCAACACCGGGGAGCTGTTTTTT	CASSVDRAGNTGELFF
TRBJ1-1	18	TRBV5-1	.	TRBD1	TGCGCCAGCAGCCCAGGGACAGGGGCCTGGAACGTGAACACTGAAGCTTTCTTT	CASSPGTGAWNVNTEAFF
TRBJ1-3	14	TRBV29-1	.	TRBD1	TGCAGCGTCCTCGACAGGGGCTCTGGAAACACCATATATTTT	CSVLDRGSGNTIYF
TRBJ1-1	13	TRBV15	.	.	TGTGCCACCAGCAGGGAAGAGGGTGGGCAAGCTTTCTTT	CATSREEGGQAFF
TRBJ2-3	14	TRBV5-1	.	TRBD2	TGCGCCAGCAGGCCAGCGGGGGGGCCGGGGACGCAGTATTTT	CASRPAGGPGTQYF
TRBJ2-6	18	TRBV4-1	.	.	TGCGCCAGCAGACACACAACAGACGGAAGCTCTGGGGCCAACGTCCTGACTTTC	CASRHTTDGSSGANVLTF
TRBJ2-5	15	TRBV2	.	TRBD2	TGTGCCAGCAGCCTTTTAGCGGGAAGGGGGGAGACCCAGTACTTC	CASSLLAGRGETQYF
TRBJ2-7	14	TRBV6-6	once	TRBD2	TGTGCCAGCACCATGAGCGGGGGGAACTACGAGCAGTACTTC	CASTMSGGNYEQYF
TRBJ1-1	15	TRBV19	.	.	TGTGCCAGTAGTATGTGGGGACACCCGAACACTGAAGCTTTCTTT	CASSMWGHPNTEAFF
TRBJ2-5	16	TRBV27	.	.	TGTGCCAGCAGTACCCCCCCTCGGGGGAGCCTAGAGACCCAGTACTTC	CASSTPPRGSLETQYF
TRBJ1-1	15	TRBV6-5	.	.	TGTGCCAGCAGGAGGGACACAAAGGGGTTCACTGAAGCTTTCTTT	CASRRDTKGFTEAFF
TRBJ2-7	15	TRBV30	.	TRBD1	TGTGCCTGGAGTTCCCGGGACAGCTTAACTTACGAGCAGTACTTC	CAWSSRDSLTYEQYF
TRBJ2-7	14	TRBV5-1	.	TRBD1	TGCGCCAGCAGTACCCCGGGACAGGCCTACGAGCAGTACTTC	CASSTPGQAYEQYF
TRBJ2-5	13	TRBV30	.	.	TGTGCCTGGAGTGCGGGGGGCGTAGAGACCCAGTACTTC	CAWSAGGVETQYF
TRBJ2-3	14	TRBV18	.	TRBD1	TGTGCCAGCTCATTTGGGACAGGCACAGATACGCAGTATTTT	CASSFGTGTDTQYF
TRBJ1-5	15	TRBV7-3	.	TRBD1	TGTGCCAGCAGTTTAGGGGGACAGCAAAATCAGCCCCAGCATTTT	CASSLGGQQNQPQHF
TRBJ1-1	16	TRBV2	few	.	TGTGCCAGCAGATCGATTACTACAGGAACGAACACTGAAGCTTTCTTT	CASRSITTGTNTEAFF
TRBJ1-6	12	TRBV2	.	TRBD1	TGTGCCAGCAGAAGGGGGCCCTCACCCCTCCACTTT	CASRRGPSPLHF
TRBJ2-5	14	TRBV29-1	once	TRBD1	TGCAGCGCAAAAGGACAGGGAGGTTCAGAGACCCAGTACTTC	CSAKGQGGSETQYF
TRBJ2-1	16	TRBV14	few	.	TGTGCCAGCAGCCCGATCCCTTACAGGTCCCGGAATGAGCAGTTCTTC	CASSPIPYRSRNEQFF
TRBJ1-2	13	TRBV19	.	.	TGTGCCAGTAGTCCCCATGGGGCGCCTGGCTACACCTTC	CASSPHGAPGYTF
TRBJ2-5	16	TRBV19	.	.	TGTGCCAGTAGTATACGGGGGTTGACACATCAAGAGACCCAGTACTTC	CASSIRGLTHQETQYF
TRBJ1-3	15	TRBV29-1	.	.	TGCAGCGCTGGGGAGGGACCCCCCTCTGGAAACACCATATATTTT	CSAGEGPPSGNTIYF
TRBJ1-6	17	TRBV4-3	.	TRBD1	TGCGCCAGCAGCCAAGATAGGACAGGGCGGGCGGATTCACCCCTCCACTTT	CASSQDRTGRADSPLHF
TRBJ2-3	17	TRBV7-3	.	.	TGTGCCAGCAGCTTCCACCCGAGACAGGCAGACACAGATACGCAGTATTTT	CASSFHPRQADTDTQYF
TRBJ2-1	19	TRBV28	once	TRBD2	TGTGCCAGCAGTTTAACCCCCTGGACTAGCGGGGGGGCTTTCAATGAGCAGTTCTTC	CASSLTPWTSGGAFNEQFF
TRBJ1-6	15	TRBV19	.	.	TGTGCCAGTAGTACAGGGATAGGGGTGGGTTCACCCCTCCACTTT	CASSTGIGVGSPLHF